This TCR beta chain is drawn from a study of blood T cells in healthy people across ages. A remark on this clonotype: Its specificity is not known.

Combining a sample-barcoded 5' primer with a J-beta primer mix, a second PCR ran for roughly 6 to 11 cycles. TCRdb ran MiXCR on the 5' RACE reads and lists one entry per CDR3 protein. The sample yields 2 million or so distinct CDR3 sequences, around half seen once. Study findings and constraints: It was held that the diversity estimates obtained from one million T cells were underestimates. For the donors, CMV status was unknown and possibly confounded expanded clonotype changes. Naive CD4+ cell counts and diversity both ran higher in long-lived than in aged donors.

This CDR3 spans 13 amino acids. V dropped 1 base and J dropped 13 bases, with 14 bases sitting between them. Material for sequencing was blood. This TCR derives from a woman aged 40-49 years in good health. J is TRBJ2-4 and V is TRBV12-3 or TRBV12-4; either TRBD1 or TRBD2 may fit D (5 bases each). The DNA of the CDR3 is TGTGCCAGCAGTTTAGGGACATTGGGGGAGCAGTACTTC. It is translated as CASSLGTLGEQYF.